Below, one T cell receptor (beta chain) is given with its context. Antigen specificity is unknown. The CDR3 totals 16 residues. Germline V lookup: CDR1 SGHRS, CDR2 YFSETQ. Unmatched junction bases numbered 10, after V lost 4 bases and J lost 5 bases. The sample originates from a study of identical twins. TCRdb itself ran the 5' RACE reads through MiXCR, one entry per CDR3 protein. The sample has about 720,000 distinct CDR3 sequences, less than 10% seen once; the top ten hold approximately 0.89%. Study-level findings and limits: With abundant cord blood beta clonotypes, insertions were fewer; memory repertoires showed no such pattern.

In addition, the sample was reused for a study of yellow fever vaccine responses in identical twins.

The sequence derives from a woman aged 18-29 years in good health. Sequencing used PBMCs. V and J are TRBV5-1 and TRBJ1-2; 11 bases fit TRBD1. The CDR3 sequence is CASSAGQGDERYGYTF. In nucleotides, the CDR3 is TGCGCCAGCAGCGCGGGACAGGGGGACGAACGGTATGGCTACACCTTC.